The clone carrying this T cell receptor (beta chain) was seen more than once but under ten times. What it binds is unknown. The CDR3 runs to 13 residues. Trimming took off 6 bases at V and 10 bases at J, with 21 bases between the two ends. The germline gives CDR1 DFQATT, CDR2 SNEGSKA (reference sequence). The data originate from a study of T-cell reconstitution after alpha-beta-depleted transplantation in children. Molecular barcoding with unique molecular identifiers was used for the TCRbeta library. TCRdb ran MiXCR on the PCR reads and lists one entry per CDR3 protein. The sample yields over 80,000 distinct CDR3 sequences, 23% seen once. Study findings and constraints: At day 60, the high TCRbeta diversity found in some patients originated from recipient T cells and thymic progenitors that had survived. Reported findings indicate that, about two months after transplant, alpha-beta T cells came from several hundred expanded clones, which were derived from non-depleted graft cells. Once a year had passed after transplant, T-cell counts and diversity came mostly from newly produced T cells.

The sequencing used PBMCs, collected before TCRalphabeta/CD19-depleted stem cell transplant. V gene TRBV20-1 combines with J gene TRBJ1-2; D ambiguous. This receptor was identified in a boy younger than 10 with acute lymphoblastic leukemia, due to receive a stem cell transplant. CDR3 loop: CSAQYAIGLPYTF. CDR3 DNA: TGCAGTGCGCAGTATGCTATCGGACTCCCCTACACCTTC.